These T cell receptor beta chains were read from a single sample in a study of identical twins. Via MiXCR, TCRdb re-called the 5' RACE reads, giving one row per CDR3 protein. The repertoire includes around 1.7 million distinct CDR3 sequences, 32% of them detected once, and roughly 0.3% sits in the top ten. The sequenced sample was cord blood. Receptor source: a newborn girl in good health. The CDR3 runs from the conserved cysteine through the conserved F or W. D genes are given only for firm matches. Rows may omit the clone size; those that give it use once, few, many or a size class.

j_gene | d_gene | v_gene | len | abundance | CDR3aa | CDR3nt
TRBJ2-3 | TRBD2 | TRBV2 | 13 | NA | CASSGRALDTQYF | TGTGCCAGCAGCGGGAGGGCCTTAGATACGCAGTATTTT
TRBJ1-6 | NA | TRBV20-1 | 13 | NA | CSASEIGRSPLHF | TGCAGTGCTAGTGAGATTGGGCGCTCACCCCTCCACTTT
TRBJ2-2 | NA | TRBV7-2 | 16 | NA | CASSLAGAGRTGELFF | TGTGCCAGCAGCTTAGCAGGCGCCGGGCGCACCGGGGAGCTGTTTTTT
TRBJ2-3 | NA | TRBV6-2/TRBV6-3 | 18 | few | CASSYRRGSGGLTDTQYF | TGTGCCAGCAGTTACCGCCGGGGATCCGGCGGACTCACAGATACGCAGTATTTT
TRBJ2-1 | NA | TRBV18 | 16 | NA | CASSPRAGSSYNGQFF | TGTGCCAGCTCACCGAGAGCGGGCAGCTCCTACAATGGGCAGTTCTTC
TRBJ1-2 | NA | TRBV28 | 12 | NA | CASSPRANGYTF | TGTGCCAGCAGTCCCAGGGCCAATGGCTACACCTTC
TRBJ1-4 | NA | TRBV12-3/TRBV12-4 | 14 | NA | CASSSRDNNEKLFF | TGTGCCAGCAGTTCCCGGGACAATAATGAAAAACTGTTTTTT
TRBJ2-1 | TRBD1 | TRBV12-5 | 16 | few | CASGLVVSQGVNEQFF | TGTGCTAGTGGTTTGGTAGTTTCCCAGGGGGTGAATGAGCAGTTCTTC
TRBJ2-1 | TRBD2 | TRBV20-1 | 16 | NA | CSARAPTSGRYNEQFF | TGCAGTGCTAGGGCTCCGACTAGCGGGAGGTACAATGAGCAGTTCTTC
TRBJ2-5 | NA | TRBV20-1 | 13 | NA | CGARDKRVETQYF | TGCGGTGCTAGAGATAAAAGGGTGGAGACCCAGTACTTC
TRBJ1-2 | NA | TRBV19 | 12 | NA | CASRGDGYGNTF | TGTGCCAGTAGGGGGGACGGCTATGGCAACACCTTC
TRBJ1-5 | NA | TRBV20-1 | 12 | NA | CSAREAGQPQHF | TGCAGTGCTAGAGAGGCCGGTCAGCCCCAGCATTTT
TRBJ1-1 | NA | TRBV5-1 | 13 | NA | CASSLGRANEAFF | TGCGCCAGCAGCTTGGGCCGGGCCAATGAAGCTTTCTTT
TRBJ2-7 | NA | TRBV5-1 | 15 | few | CASSRNKHLTYEQYF | TGCGCCAGCAGCCGGAACAAGCACTTAACCTACGAGCAGTACTTC
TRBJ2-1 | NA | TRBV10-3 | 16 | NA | CAISDPRRGYQETQFF | TGTGCCATCAGTGATCCGCGGCGGGGTTACCAAGAGACCCAGTTCTTC
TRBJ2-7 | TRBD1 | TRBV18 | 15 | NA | CASSQPGQANYEQYF | TGTGCCAGCTCACAGCCGGGACAGGCGAACTACGAGCAGTACTTC
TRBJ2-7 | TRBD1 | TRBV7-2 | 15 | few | CASSQRPGQGYEQYF | TGTGCCAGCAGCCAAAGACCGGGACAGGGCTACGAGCAGTACTTC
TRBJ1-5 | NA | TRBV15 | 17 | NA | CATSRDRGSSRYQPQHF | TGTGCCACCAGCAGAGATAGAGGGTCCAGCCGTTATCAGCCCCAGCATTTT
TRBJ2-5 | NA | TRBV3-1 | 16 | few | CASSQARRGLQETQYF | TGTGCCAGCAGCCAAGCCCGACGGGGGCTACAAGAGACCCAGTACTTC
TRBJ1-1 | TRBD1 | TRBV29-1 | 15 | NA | CSVGRQGAVNTESFF | TGCAGCGTGGGGAGACAGGGGGCGGTGAACACTGAATCTTTCTTT
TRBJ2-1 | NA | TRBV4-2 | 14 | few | CASSRLGPYNEQFF | TGTGCCAGCAGCCGACTAGGCCCCTACAATGAGCAGTTCTTC
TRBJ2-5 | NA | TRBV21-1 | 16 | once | CASSKLKSSGSNEQYF | TGTGCCAGCAGCAAATTAAAATCTAGCGGAAGTAATGAGCAGTACTTC
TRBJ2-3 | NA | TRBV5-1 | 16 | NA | CASSWGDVTSTDTQYF | TGCGCCAGCAGCTGGGGAGACGTAACTAGCACAGATACGCAGTATTTT
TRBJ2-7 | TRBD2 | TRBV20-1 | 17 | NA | CSTRTSGSVGSYNEQYF | TGCAGTACAAGGACTAGCGGGAGTGTTGGCTCCTACAATGAGCAGTACTTC
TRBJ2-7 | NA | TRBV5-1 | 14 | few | CASSRRADSYEQYF | TGCGCCAGCAGCCGGAGGGCGGACTCCTACGAGCAGTACTTC
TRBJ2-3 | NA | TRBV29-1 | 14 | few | CSVVGTRMTDMQYF | TGCAGCGTTGTGGGTACCCGAATGACAGATATGCAGTATTTT
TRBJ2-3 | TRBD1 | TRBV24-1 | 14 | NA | CATSDGDRGNTQYF | TGTGCCACCAGTGATGGAGACAGGGGAAATACGCAGTATTTT
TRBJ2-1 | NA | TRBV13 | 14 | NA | CASSLGGIYNEQFF | TGTGCCAGCAGCTTAGGCGGGATCTACAATGAGCAGTTCTTC
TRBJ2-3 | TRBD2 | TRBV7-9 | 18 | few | CASSSQSWPSGRSDTQYF | TGTGCCAGCAGCTCGCAATCGTGGCCTAGCGGGAGGTCAGATACGCAGTATTTT
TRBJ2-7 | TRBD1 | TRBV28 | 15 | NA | CASSSPGQGMLEQYF | TGTGCCAGCAGTTCACCGGGACAGGGGATGCTCGAGCAGTACTTC
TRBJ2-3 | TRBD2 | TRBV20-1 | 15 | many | CSALPTSGSTDTQYF | TGCAGTGCTCTCCCGACTAGCGGGAGCACAGATACGCAGTATTTT
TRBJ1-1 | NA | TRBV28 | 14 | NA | CASSFGSRNAEAFF | TGTGCCAGCAGTTTTGGCAGCCGAAACGCTGAAGCTTTCTTT
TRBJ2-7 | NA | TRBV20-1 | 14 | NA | CSAREGRMPYEQYF | TGCAGTGCTAGAGAAGGAAGGATGCCCTACGAGCAGTACTTC
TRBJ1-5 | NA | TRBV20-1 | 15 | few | CSAREQNLGNQPQHF | TGCAGTGCTAGAGAGCAGAACCTGGGCAATCAGCCCCAGCATTTT
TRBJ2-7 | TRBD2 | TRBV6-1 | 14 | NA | CASNRLAGGFTQYF | TGTGCCAGCAACAGACTAGCGGGAGGTTTCACCCAGTACTTC
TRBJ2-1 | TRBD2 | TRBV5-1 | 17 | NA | CASIPSGLAGIYNEQFF | TGCGCCAGCATACCATCTGGACTAGCGGGTATTTACAATGAGCAGTTCTTC